A single sample is the source of the 13 T cell receptor beta chains below, sequenced in a study of blood T cell repertoires in COVID-19. Libraries were prepared by immunoSEQ multiplex PCR; TCRdb keeps only in-frame clonotypes and omits some of them. The sample includes around 320,000 clones, about 87% of them seen just once. The sample comprised peripheral blood. The origin of the receptors is a woman aged 30 to 39 who had recovered from COVID-19.

In its sample, this clone was seen once. The V call is TRBV24-1, the J call TRBJ2-7, with D maybe TRBD1 (5 bases). Looked up from germline, CDR1 is KGHDR and CDR2 is SFDVKD. This CDR3 region has 12 residues. V was cut by 7 bases and J by 1 base, with 7 bases left in between. The CDR3 loop is CATRQESYEQYF. CDR3 in DNA: TGTGCCACCAGACAGGAGTCCTACGAGCAGTACTTC.

This sequence joins TRBV24-1 and TRBJ2-5; D is uncertain. The germline gives CDR1 KGHDR, CDR2 SFDVKD. The ends were cut back, 5 bases at V and 5 bases at J, with 11 bases in the middle. This CDR3 has 13 amino acids. The CDR3 reads CATSGLPGETQYF. CDR3 DNA sequence: TGTGCCACCAGTGGTCTCCCAGGCGAGACCCAGTACTTC.

The genes are TRBV13 and TRBJ1-1, with TRBD1 matching 9 bases. This CDR3 is 16 amino acids long. With 1 base clipped from V and 4 bases from J, the junction kept 7 bases outside the gene matches. Germline V CDR1 and CDR2: PRHDT, FYEKMQ (reference sequence). CDR3 residues: CASSLDGQGLFTEAFF. For the CDR3, the DNA is TGTGCCAGCAGCTTAGATGGACAGGGGCTGTTCACTGAAGCTTTCTTT.

The chain joins TRBV19 to TRBJ2-3, with no clear D. V lost 1 base, J lost 0 bases, and 8 bases lay in between. CDR3 length equals 15 residues. Germline loops: CDR1 LNHDA, CDR2 SQIVND (reference sequence). As DNA, the CDR3 is TGTGCCAGTAGTATAGCTGCGACTAGCACAGATACGCAGTATTTT. Translation gives CASSIAATSTDTQYF.

The V call is TRBV7-9, the J call TRBJ2-7; 7 bases map to TRBD2. V lost 0 bases, J lost 6 bases, and 5 bases stayed unmatched. CDR3 length equals 14 residues. Germline V gene sequence: CDR1 SEHNR, CDR2 FQNEAQ (reference sequence). CDR3 residues: CASSLAVRGVEQYF. The CDR3 region has the DNA TGTGCCAGCAGCTTAGCGGTCCGGGGGGTCGAGCAGTACTTC.

The genes are TRBV5-6 and TRBJ1-2, with 8 bases fitting TRBD1. V dropped 4 bases and J dropped 4; count of bases not matched to a gene: 9. Germline CDR1 SGHDT, CDR2 YYEEEE. This CDR3 is built from 15 residues. The CDR3 is CASSPEDREGYGYTF. The CDR3, as DNA: TGTGCCAGCAGCCCCGAGGACAGGGAGGGCTATGGCTACACCTTC. The whole variable domain, remainder taken from reference TRBV5-6 and TRBJ1-2, is DAGVTQSPTHLIKTRGQQVTLRCSPKSGHDTVSWYQQALGQGPQFIFQYYEEEERQRGNFPDRFSGHQFPNYSSELNVNALLLGDSALYLCASSPEDREGYGYTFGSGTRLTVV.

The gene calls are TRBV7-8 and TRBJ1-1; a possible D gene is TRBD1 (6 bases). Germline V lookup: CDR1 SGHVS, CDR2 FQNEAQ. The CDR3 is 16 amino acids. V lost 1 base and J lost 3, with 15 bases in between. As DNA, the CDR3 is TGTGCCAGCAGCTTAGGGTGGGGAGGGGGTGACACTGAAGCTTTCTTT. The encoded protein is CASSLGWGGGDTEAFF.

This clone appeared a single time. The V call is TRBV7-9, the J call TRBJ1-6; perhaps TRBD1 as D (5 bases). Germline CDR1 is SEHNR and CDR2 is FQNEAQ (reference sequence). This CDR3 comprises 16 residues. The V and J ends lost 5 bases and 5 bases respectively, with 16 bases between them. CDR3 residues: CASSPFQGVDNSPLHF. The CDR3 DNA follows: TGTGCCAGCAGCCCTTTCCAAGGGGTTGATAATTCACCCCTCCACTTT.

This clone has only one observation. The chain employs TRBV7-2 and TRBJ2-3; D ambiguous. The germline V gene has CDR1 SGHTA and CDR2 FQGNSA. The V end was cut by 3 bases, the J end by 4 bases, with 8 bases between. This CDR3 has 13 amino acids. CDR3 DNA: TGTGCCAGCAGCTTGTTTCGTGCAGATACGCAGTATTTT. This codes for CASSLFRADTQYF.

The rearrangement links TRBV27 to TRBJ2-7, with D possibly matching TRBD2 (6 bases). The CDR3 is 17 residues long. Germline CDR1 and CDR2: MNHEY and SMNVEV (reference sequence). V lost 2 bases and J 2 bases, leaving 19 bases between the germline ends. This CDR3 is CASSLKGGRDIPYEQYF. The CDR3 nucleotides are TGTGCCAGCAGTTTAAAAGGAGGGCGGGATATCCCCTACGAGCAGTACTTC.

The V call is TRBV6-5, the J call TRBJ1-5, with no clear D. The CDR3 is made up of 14 amino acids. V dropped 6 bases and J dropped 2 bases, with 11 bases sitting between them. The germline CDR1 and CDR2 sequences are MNHEY and SVGAGI. CDR3 coding DNA: TGTGCCAGCAGCGAGAGGGAGGGCAATCAGCCCCAGCATTTT. Translation gives CASSEREGNQPQHF.

The chain employs TRBV7-2 and TRBJ1-1; D not resolved. This CDR3 has 14 amino acids. V was clipped by 6 bases and J by 8 bases, with 19 bases between them. Germline CDR1 SGHTA, CDR2 FQGNSA. CDR3 coding DNA: TGTGCCAGCAGTTTTAATAGAGAACCCCTCGAAGCTTTCTTT. Its translation: CASSFNREPLEAFF.

The count of this clone is one. V is TRBV14 and J is TRBJ2-7; possible D gene TRBD1, 5 bases. The V gene's germline CDR1 is SGHDN and CDR2 FVKESK. With 3 bases removed from V and 5 bases from J, the gap between germline ends came to 8 bases. CDR3 length: 12 residues. The CDR3 here is CASSHSGNEQYF. The CDR3 nucleotides read TGTGCCAGCAGCCATTCAGGGAACGAGCAGTACTTC.